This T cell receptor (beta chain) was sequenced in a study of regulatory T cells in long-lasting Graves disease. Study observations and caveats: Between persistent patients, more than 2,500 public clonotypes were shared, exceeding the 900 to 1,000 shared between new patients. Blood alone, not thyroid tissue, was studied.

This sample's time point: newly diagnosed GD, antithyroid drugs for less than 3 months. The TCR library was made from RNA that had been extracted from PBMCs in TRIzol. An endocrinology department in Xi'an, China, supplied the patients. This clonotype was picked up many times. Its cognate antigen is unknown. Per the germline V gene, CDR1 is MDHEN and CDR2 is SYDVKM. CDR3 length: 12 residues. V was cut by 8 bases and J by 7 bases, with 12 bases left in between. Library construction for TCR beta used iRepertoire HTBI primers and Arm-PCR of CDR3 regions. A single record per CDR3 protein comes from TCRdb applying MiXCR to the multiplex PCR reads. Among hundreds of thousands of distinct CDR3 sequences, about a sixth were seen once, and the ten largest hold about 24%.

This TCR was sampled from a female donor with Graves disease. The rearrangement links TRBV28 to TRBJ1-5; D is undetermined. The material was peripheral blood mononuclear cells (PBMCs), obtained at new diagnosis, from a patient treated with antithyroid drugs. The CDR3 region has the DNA TGTGCCAGCCATCCGCCGAGGCAGCCCCAGCATTTT. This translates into CASHPPRQPQHF.